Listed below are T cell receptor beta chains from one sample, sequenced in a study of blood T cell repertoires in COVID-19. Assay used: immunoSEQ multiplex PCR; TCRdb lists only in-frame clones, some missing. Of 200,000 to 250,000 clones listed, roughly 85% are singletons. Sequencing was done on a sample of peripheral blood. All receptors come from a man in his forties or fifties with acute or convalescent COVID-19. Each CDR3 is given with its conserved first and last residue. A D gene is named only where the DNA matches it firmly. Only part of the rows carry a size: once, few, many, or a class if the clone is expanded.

CDR3 protein: CASRHQGEPLHF
D gene: -
V gene: TRBV6-5
J gene: TRBJ1-6
clone size: -

CDR3 protein: CASSLTAGIKNIQYF
D gene: -
V gene: TRBV7-3
J gene: TRBJ2-4
clone size: -

CDR3 protein: CASSLEGNTEAFF
D gene: -
V gene: TRBV7-3
J gene: TRBJ1-1
clone size: -

CDR3 protein: CASSVSNRDSLNTEAFF
D gene: TRBD1
V gene: TRBV5-1
J gene: TRBJ1-1
clone size: few

CDR3 protein: CASSQVDEQYF
D gene: -
V gene: TRBV3-1/TRBV3-2
J gene: TRBJ2-7
clone size: -

CDR3 protein: CASSYSGQGSDTQYF
D gene: TRBD1
V gene: TRBV6-5
J gene: TRBJ2-3
clone size: -

CDR3 protein: CASRVGQKRIF
D gene: -
V gene: TRBV27
J gene: TRBJ1-1
clone size: -

CDR3 protein: CASSYSGGVSDTQYF
D gene: TRBD2
V gene: TRBV7-3
J gene: TRBJ2-3
clone size: -

CDR3 protein: CAISDPGRGSAEAFF
D gene: -
V gene: TRBV10-3
J gene: TRBJ1-1
clone size: -

CDR3 protein: CASSLVGDRTIRPQHF
D gene: TRBD1
V gene: TRBV5-5
J gene: TRBJ1-5
clone size: -

CDR3 protein: CSVEEPTDEKLFF
D gene: -
V gene: TRBV29-1
J gene: TRBJ1-4
clone size: few

CDR3 protein: CATSRRQTLTGELFF
D gene: -
V gene: TRBV15
J gene: TRBJ2-2
clone size: -

CDR3 protein: CASSISQGHGELFF
D gene: TRBD1
V gene: TRBV19
J gene: TRBJ2-2
clone size: few

CDR3 protein: CASSFNDRANTIYF
D gene: TRBD1
V gene: TRBV19
J gene: TRBJ1-3
clone size: -

CDR3 protein: CTSSQESGGGNEQFF
D gene: -
V gene: TRBV1
J gene: TRBJ2-1
clone size: -

CDR3 protein: CAWSVLAGGANVLTF
D gene: -
V gene: TRBV30
J gene: TRBJ2-6
clone size: -

CDR3 protein: CASSGGRTGGNEQFF
D gene: TRBD1
V gene: TRBV6-2/TRBV6-3
J gene: TRBJ2-1
clone size: -

CDR3 protein: CASSSPGGIGYTF
D gene: -
V gene: TRBV5-1
J gene: TRBJ1-2
clone size: -

CDR3 protein: CASSEAALGSHTEAFF
D gene: -
V gene: TRBV6-1
J gene: TRBJ1-1
clone size: -

CDR3 protein: CAWREEDTQYF
D gene: -
V gene: TRBV30
J gene: TRBJ2-3
clone size: -

CDR3 protein: CASSLQGADTQYF
D gene: TRBD1
V gene: TRBV7-9
J gene: TRBJ2-3
clone size: -